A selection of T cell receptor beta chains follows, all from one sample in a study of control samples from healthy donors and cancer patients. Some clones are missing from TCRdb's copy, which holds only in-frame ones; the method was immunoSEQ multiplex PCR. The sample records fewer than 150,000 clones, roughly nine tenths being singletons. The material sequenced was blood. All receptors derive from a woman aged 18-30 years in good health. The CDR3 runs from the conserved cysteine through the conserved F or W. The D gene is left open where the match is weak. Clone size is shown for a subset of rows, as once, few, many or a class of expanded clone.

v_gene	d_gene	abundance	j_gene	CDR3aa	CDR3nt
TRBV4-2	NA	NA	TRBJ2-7	CASSQGPYREGYEQYF	TGTGCCAGCAGCCAAGGACCATACAGGGAGGGCTACGAGCAGTACTTC
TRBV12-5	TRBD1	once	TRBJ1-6	CASGFWDRGPYSPLHF	TGTGCTAGTGGTTTTTGGGACAGGGGGCCGTATTCACCCCTCCACTTT
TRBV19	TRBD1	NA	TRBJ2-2	CASKRHERAGQGREPNTGELFF	TGTGCCAGCAAGCGTCACGAACGCGCTGGACAGGGAAGAGAACCGAACACCGGGGAGCTGTTTTTT
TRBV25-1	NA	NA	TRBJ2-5	CASSENRGGGETQYF	TGTGCCAGCAGTGAAAACAGGGGAGGAGGAGAGACCCAGTACTTC
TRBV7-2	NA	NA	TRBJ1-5	CASSLGVYSNQPQHF	TGTGCCAGCAGCTTAGGGGTGTATAGCAATCAGCCCCAGCATTTT
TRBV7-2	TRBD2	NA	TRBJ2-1	CASSSGLADNEQFF	TGTGCCAGCAGCTCAGGACTAGCCGACAATGAGCAGTTCTTC
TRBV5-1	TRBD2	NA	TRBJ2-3	CASSLAGLAGVTSTDTQYF	TGCGCCAGCAGCTTGGCGGGACTAGCGGGAGTGACTAGCACAGATACGCAGTATTTT
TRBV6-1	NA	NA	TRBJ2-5	CASSDNGLQYF	TGTGCCAGCAGTGACAACGGACTCCAGTACTTC
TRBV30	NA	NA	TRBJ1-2	CAWSAGFALNYGYTF	TGTGCCTGGAGTGCTGGGTTCGCGCTTAACTATGGCTACACCTTC
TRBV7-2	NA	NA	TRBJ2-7	CASSLVVPYEQYF	TGTGCCAGCAGCTTAGTGGTCCCCTACGAGCAGTACTTC
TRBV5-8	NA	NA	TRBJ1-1	CASSYRLTEAFF	TGTGCCAGCAGCTATCGGCTCACTGAAGCTTTCTTT
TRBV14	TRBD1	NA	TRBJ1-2	CASSQPGGLSLTF	TGTGCCAGCAGCCAGCCAGGGGGCCTTTCCCTCACCTTC
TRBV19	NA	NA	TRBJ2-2	CASTVLRGTGELFF	TGTGCCAGCACGGTACTGAGGGGTACCGGGGAGCTGTTTTTT
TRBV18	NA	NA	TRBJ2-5	CASSHQTGYQETQYF	TGTGCCAGCTCACATCAAACAGGGTACCAAGAGACCCAGTACTTC
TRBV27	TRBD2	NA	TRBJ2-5	CASSKGTSRETQYF	TGTGCCAGCAGTAAAGGGACTAGCCGGGAGACCCAGTACTTC
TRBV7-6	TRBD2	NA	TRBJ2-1	CASSLGLAGGPIEQFF	TGTGCCAGCAGCTTGGGACTAGCGGGAGGGCCGATTGAGCAGTTCTTC
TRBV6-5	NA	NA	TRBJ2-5	CASSRTFSVETQYF	TGTGCCAGCAGTCGGACATTCTCGGTGGAGACCCAGTACTTC
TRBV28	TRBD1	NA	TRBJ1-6	CASRLRGNNSPLHF	TGTGCCAGCAGACTCAGGGGGAATAATTCACCCCTCCACTTT
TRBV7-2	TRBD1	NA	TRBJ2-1	CASRDGTGTSYNEQFF	TGTGCCAGCAGGGACGGGACAGGGACCTCCTACAATGAGCAGTTCTTC
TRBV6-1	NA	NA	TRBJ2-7	CASSEYPSVPYEQYF	TGTGCCAGCAGTGAATACCCTAGCGTACCCTACGAGCAGTACTTC
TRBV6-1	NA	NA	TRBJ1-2	CASSEEAGYTF	TGTGCCAGCAGTGAAGAAGCTGGCTACACCTTC
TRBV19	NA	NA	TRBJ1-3	CASSPLSGNTIYF	TGTGCCAGTAGTCCCCTCTCTGGAAACACCATATATTTT
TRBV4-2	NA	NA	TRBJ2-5	CASSQGGVYQETQYF	TGTGCCAGCAGCCAAGGGGGAGTGTACCAAGAGACCCAGTACTTC
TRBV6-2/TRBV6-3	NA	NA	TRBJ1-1	CASSSHRTEWDTEAFF	TGTGCCAGCAGTTCACACCGGACAGAATGGGACACTGAAGCTTTCTTT
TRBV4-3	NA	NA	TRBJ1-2	CASSQKQGYYGYTF	TGCGCCAGCAGCCAAAAGCAGGGATACTATGGCTACACCTTC
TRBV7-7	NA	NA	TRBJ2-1	CASSPLDSLNEQFF	TGTGCTAGCAGCCCGCTAGACAGCCTCAATGAGCAGTTCTTC
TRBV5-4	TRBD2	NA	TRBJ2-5	CASSFSGGEETQYF	TGTGCCAGCAGTTTTAGCGGGGGAGAAGAGACCCAGTACTTC
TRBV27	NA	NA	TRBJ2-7	CASSLYRDSYEQYF	TGTGCCAGCAGTTTATACAGGGACTCCTACGAGCAGTACTTC
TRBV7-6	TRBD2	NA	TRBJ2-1	CASSLYDPWTRGTNEQFF	TGTGCCAGCAGCTTATACGATCCGTGGACTAGAGGGACCAATGAGCAGTTCTTC
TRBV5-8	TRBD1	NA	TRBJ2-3	CASTQGKVRTDTQYF	TGTGCCAGCACACAGGGGAAAGTAAGGACAGATACGCAGTATTTT
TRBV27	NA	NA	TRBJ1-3	CASSLVRGLRNTIYF	TGTGCCAGCAGTTTAGTCAGGGGTCTAAGAAACACCATATATTTT
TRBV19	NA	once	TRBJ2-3	CASIAGTDTQYF	TGTGCCAGTATTGCTGGCACAGATACGCAGTATTTT
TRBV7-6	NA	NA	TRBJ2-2	CASSLGQDSTGELFF	TGTGCCAGCAGCTTAGGGCAGGACAGCACCGGGGAGCTGTTTTTT
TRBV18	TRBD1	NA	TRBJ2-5	CASSPGTGQETQYF	TGTGCCAGCTCACCGGGGACAGGCCAAGAGACCCAGTACTTC
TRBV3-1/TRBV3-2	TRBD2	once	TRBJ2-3	CASSQGDYPYHTQYF	TGTGCCAGCAGCCAAGGGGACTACCCCTATCACACGCAGTATTTT
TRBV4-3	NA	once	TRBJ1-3	CASSQDDRGAGNTIYF	TGCGCCAGCAGCCAAGATGATAGGGGTGCTGGAAACACCATATATTTT
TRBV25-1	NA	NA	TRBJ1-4	CASSEFVAGGEKLFF	TGTGCCAGCAGTGAATTCGTCGCGGGGGGGGAAAAACTGTTTTTT
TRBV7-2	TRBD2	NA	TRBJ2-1	CASSLDWTSQFF	TGTGCCAGCAGCTTGGACTGGACTAGTCAGTTCTTC